These 8 T cell receptor beta chains were sequenced from one sample in a study of CD8+ T cells in alopecia areata. TCR sequencing used cDNA made by reverse transcription of extracted RNA. Method: immunoSEQ multiplex PCR; TCRdb's copy keeps in-frame clones and lacks some. The sample yields a few hundred thousand clones, roughly 63% seen once. As to treatment: oral pan-JAK inhibitor, 5-10 mg twice daily. The specimen comprised CD4+ T cells sorted from blood, sampled at week 52, from a patient treated with tofacitinib. The origin of the receptors is a human donor with alopecia areata.

This clone was seen only a few times. The chain recombines TRBV29-1 with TRBJ2-1, with D unclear. The CDR3 sequence is 14 residues long. Germline V lookup: CDR1 SQVTM, CDR2 ANQGSEA. V shed 7 bases and J shed 0 bases, with 13 bases lying between them. The CDR3 loop is CSGVTPSSYNEQFF. CDR3 DNA: TGCAGCGGTGTGACACCCAGCTCCTACAATGAGCAGTTCTTC.

The chain couples TRBV27 to TRBJ2-1; 7 bases map to TRBD1. This CDR3 spans 15 amino acids. J was trimmed by 4 bases and V by 5 bases; bases with no gene match: 8. Germline V gives CDR1 MNHEY, CDR2 SMNVEV (reference sequence). For the CDR3, the DNA is TGTGCCAGCAGTCGAGGGGGCGAACTTTACAATGAGCAGTTCTTC. Protein product: CASSRGGELYNEQFF.

This clone showed up just a few times. The chain recombines TRBV7-9 with TRBJ2-2; the match to TRBD2 covers 14 bases. The J segment lost 3 bases and the V segment lost 5 bases, leaving 5 bases of the junction unmatched. The germline gives CDR1 SEHNR, CDR2 FQNEAQ (reference sequence). CDR3 length equals 17 residues. The DNA for the CDR3 is TGTGCCAGCAGCCTCCGACTAGCGGGGGGGTACACCGGGGAGCTGTTTTTT. Amino acids: CASSLRLAGGYTGELFF.

The gene calls are TRBV29-1 and TRBJ2-7; 10 bases agree with TRBD1. The ends lost 7 bases at V and 3 bases at J; junction bases unmatched: 3. CDR3 length: 12 residues. The germline V gene encodes CDR1 SQVTM and CDR2 ANQGSEA. The chain's CDR3 is CSARDRGYEQYF. DNA of the CDR3: TGCAGCGCCCGGGACAGGGGCTACGAGCAGTACTTC.

The chain has TRBV5-1 and TRBJ2-3; 8 nucleotides agree with TRBD1. CDR3 length equals 15 residues. The J segment lost 3 bases and the V segment lost 3 bases, leaving 6 bases of the junction unmatched. Germline values: CDR1 SGHRS, CDR2 YFSETQ. In nucleotides, the CDR3 is TGCGCCAGCAGCTCGACAGGGGTTGGGACAGATACGCAGTATTTT. Translation: CASSSTGVGTDTQYF.

This clone was seen more than once but under ten times. V gene TRBV13 combines with J gene TRBJ1-6; D gene ambiguous. V was shortened by 1 base and J by 7 bases, with 8 bases between the two germline ends. This CDR3 spans 14 amino acids. CDR1 and CDR2 from the germline V gene are PRHDT and FYEKMQ (reference sequence). The CDR3 region is CASSLVAGNSPLHF. CDR3 nucleotide sequence: TGTGCCAGCAGCTTAGTCGCGGGGAATTCACCCCTCCACTTT.

The chain recombines TRBV13 with TRBJ2-2; weak D call: TRBD1 (6 bases). V lost 4 bases to trimming and J lost 3 bases, with 18 bases between them. The CDR3 totals 17 residues. Germline CDR1 reads PRHDT; CDR2 reads FYEKMQ (reference sequence). For the CDR3, the DNA is TGTGCCAGCAGCTCCCCCTTCAGGGGACGGGACACCGGGGAGCTGTTTTTT. Amino acid sequence: CASSSPFRGRDTGELFF.

The V call is TRBV18, the J call TRBJ2-5, with unresolved D. The V gene's germline CDR1 is KGHSH and CDR2 LQKENI. V was pared by 4 bases and J by 0 bases, with 6 bases between. CDR3 length: 13 amino acids. CDR3 protein: CASSLKYQETQYF. CDR3 DNA: TGTGCCAGCTCACTAAAGTACCAAGAGACCCAGTACTTC.